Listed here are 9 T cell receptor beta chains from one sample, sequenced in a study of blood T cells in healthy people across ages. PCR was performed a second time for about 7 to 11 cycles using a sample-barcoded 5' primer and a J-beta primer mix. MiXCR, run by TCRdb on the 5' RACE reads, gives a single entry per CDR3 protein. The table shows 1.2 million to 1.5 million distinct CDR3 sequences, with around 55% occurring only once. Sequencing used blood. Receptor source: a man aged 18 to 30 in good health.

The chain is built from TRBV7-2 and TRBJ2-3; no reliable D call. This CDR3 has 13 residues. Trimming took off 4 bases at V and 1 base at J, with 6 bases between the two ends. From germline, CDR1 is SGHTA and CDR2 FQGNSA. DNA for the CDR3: TGTGCCAGCAGCTCCGTCCGCACAGATACGCAGTATTTT. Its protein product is CASSSVRTDTQYF.

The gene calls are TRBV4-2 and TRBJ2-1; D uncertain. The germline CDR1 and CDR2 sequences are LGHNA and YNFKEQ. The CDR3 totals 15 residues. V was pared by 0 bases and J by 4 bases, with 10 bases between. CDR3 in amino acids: CASSQEQRPYNEQFF. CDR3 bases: TGTGCCAGCAGCCAAGAGCAAAGACCTTACAATGAGCAGTTCTTC.

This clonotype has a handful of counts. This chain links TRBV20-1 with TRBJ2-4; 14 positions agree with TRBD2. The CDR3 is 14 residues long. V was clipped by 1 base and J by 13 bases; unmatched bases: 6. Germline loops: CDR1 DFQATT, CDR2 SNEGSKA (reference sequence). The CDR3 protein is CSARGLAGGQGQYF. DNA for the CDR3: TGCAGTGCTAGAGGACTAGCGGGAGGGCAGGGGCAGTACTTC.

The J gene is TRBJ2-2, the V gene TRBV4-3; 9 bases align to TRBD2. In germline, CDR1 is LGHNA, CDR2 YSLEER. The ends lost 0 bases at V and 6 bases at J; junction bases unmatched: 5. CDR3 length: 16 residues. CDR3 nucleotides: TGCGCCAGCAGCCAAGATCAGGGACTAGCCCCCGGGGAGCTGTTTTTT. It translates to CASSQDQGLAPGELFF.

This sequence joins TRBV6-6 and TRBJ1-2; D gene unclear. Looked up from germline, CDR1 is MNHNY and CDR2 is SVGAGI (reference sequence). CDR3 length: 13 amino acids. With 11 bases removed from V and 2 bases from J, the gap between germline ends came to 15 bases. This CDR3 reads CAASAAGNYGYTF. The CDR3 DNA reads TGTGCCGCATCGGCGGCCGGAAACTATGGCTACACCTTC.

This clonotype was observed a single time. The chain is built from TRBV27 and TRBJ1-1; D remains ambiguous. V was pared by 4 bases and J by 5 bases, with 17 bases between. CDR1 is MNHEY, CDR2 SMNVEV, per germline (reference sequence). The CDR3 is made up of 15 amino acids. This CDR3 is CASSYADTMGTEAFF. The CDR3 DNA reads TGTGCCAGCAGTTACGCTGACACAATGGGGACTGAAGCTTTCTTT.

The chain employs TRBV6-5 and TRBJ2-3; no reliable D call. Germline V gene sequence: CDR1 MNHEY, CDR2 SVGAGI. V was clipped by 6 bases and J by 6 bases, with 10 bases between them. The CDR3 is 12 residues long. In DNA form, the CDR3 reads TGTGCCAGCAGCATCACCGGGGATACGCAGTATTTT. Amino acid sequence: CASSITGDTQYF.

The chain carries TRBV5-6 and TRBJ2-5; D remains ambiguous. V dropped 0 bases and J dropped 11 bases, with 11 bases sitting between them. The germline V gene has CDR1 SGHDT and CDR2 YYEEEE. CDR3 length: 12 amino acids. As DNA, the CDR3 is TGTGCCAGCAGCTTGGTGCATTCGGAGCAGTACTTC. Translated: CASSLVHSEQYF.

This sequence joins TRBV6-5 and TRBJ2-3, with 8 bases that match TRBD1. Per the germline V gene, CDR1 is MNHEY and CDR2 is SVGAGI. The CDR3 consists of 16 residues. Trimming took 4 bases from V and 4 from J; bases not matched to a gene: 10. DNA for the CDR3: TGTGCCAGCAGTTTCCTGATGACAGGGGATGCAGATACGCAGTATTTT. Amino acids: CASSFLMTGDADTQYF.